The next 10 T cell receptor beta chains were all read from a single sample in a study of T cell responses to AZD1222 COVID-19 vaccine. The repertoire was sequenced with immunoSEQ multiplex PCR; TCRdb's copy has only in-frame clones and lacks some. The sample consists of tens of thousands of clones, under 90% of them appearing once. The material was peripheral blood, obtained on day 0 of MenACWY control vaccination. These receptors all come from an adult in good health.

The chain uses TRBV5-1 and TRBJ1-6; 7 bases fit TRBD1. V was pared by 0 bases and J by 4 bases, with 19 bases of the junction left unmatched. The CDR3 extends over 21 amino acids. From germline, CDR1 is SGHRS and CDR2 YFSETQ. CDR3 in DNA: TGCGCCAGCAGCTTGGTTTCGGATTCCGGGACAGTGACCGGGTATAATTCACCCCTCCACTTT. This encodes CASSLVSDSGTVTGYNSPLHF.

The genes are TRBV6-5 and TRBJ2-2; 8 positions match TRBD1. Germline CDR1 reads MNHEY; CDR2 reads SVGAGI. V shed 7 bases and J 5 bases; nucleotides not matched to a gene: 3. The CDR3 runs to 13 residues. The CDR3 DNA reads TGTGCCAGCAAAACAGGGGGAACCGGGGAGCTGTTTTTT. It encodes CASKTGGTGELFF.

The chain is built from TRBV4-3 and TRBJ2-5, with D hard to call. CDR3 size: 13 residues. Trimming removed 2 bases at V and 5 bases at J, with 9 bases between. Germline V gene sequence: CDR1 LGHNA, CDR2 YSLEER. For the CDR3, the DNA is TGCGCCAGCAGCCAACTACTTGGGGAGACCCAGTACTTC. Translation: CASSQLLGETQYF.

This CDR3 reads CASDFGLRGNSPLHF. The CDR3 bases are TGTGCCTCCGATTTTGGGCTGAGGGGTAATTCACCCCTCCACTTT. This chain uses TRBV19 with TRBJ1-6; possibly TRBD1 for D (5 bases). The CDR3 covers 15 residues. Germline CDR1 LNHDA, CDR2 SQIVND (reference sequence). V lost 11 bases, J lost 6 bases, and 20 bases lay in between.

V usage is TRBV5-6 and J usage is TRBJ1-3, with D possibly matching TRBD1 (5 bases). The CDR3 runs 14 residues. V lost 5 bases and J lost 7, with 16 bases in between. Germline CDR1 SGHDT, CDR2 YYEEEE. CDR3 loop: CASSRQGASNTIYF. In DNA, the CDR3 is TGTGCCAGCAGTCGGCAGGGAGCTAGTAACACCATATATTTT.

This rearrangement joins TRBV2 to TRBJ1-2; D not resolved. Trimming stripped 2 bases from V and 8 bases from J, with 15 bases between. Per germline, CDR1 SNHLY and CDR2 FYNNEI. This CDR3 is built from 14 residues. The CDR3 here is CASSERPGGLGYTF. CDR3 sequence (DNA): TGTGCCAGCAGTGAAAGGCCGGGAGGGCTAGGCTACACCTTC.

The rearrangement links TRBV7-8 to TRBJ2-7; the D is unclear. The CDR3 spans 15 residues. Trimming removed 6 bases at V and 3 bases at J, with 18 bases between. CDR1 is SGHVS, CDR2 FQNEAQ, per germline. The CDR3 reads CASRGNPVGVYEQYF. DNA of the CDR3: TGTGCCAGCAGGGGGAACCCCGTTGGAGTCTACGAGCAGTACTTC.

The V call is TRBV24-1, the J call TRBJ2-5; perhaps TRBD2 as D (6 bases). There are 11 residues in the CDR3. Deletions cut 9 bases from V and 2 bases from J, with 6 bases between. Germline assignment: CDR1 KGHDR and CDR2 SFDVKD. The chain's CDR3 is CATAGQETQYF. The DNA for the CDR3 is TGTGCCACCGCGGGGCAAGAGACCCAGTACTTC.

The chain carries TRBV5-6 and TRBJ1-5; unclear D gene. Germline values: CDR1 SGHDT, CDR2 YYEEEE. V shed 4 bases and J shed 3 bases, with 20 bases lying between them. The CDR3 is 17 amino acids. This CDR3 is CASSAGKPKTTNQPQHF. The CDR3 region has the DNA TGTGCCAGCAGCGCTGGCAAGCCGAAGACCACCAATCAGCCCCAGCATTTT.

V is TRBV15 and J is TRBJ2-2; 8 positions agree with TRBD1. V was pared by 1 base and J by 4 bases, with 2 bases of the junction left unmatched. The CDR3 spans 15 residues. Germline CDR1 LNHNV, CDR2 YYDKDF (reference sequence). CDR3 sequence (DNA): TGTGCCACCAGCAGAGGGACAGGGTCCACCGGGGAGCTGTTTTTT. It encodes CATSRGTGSTGELFF.